Listed below are T cell receptor beta chains from one sample, sequenced in a study of T-cell reconstitution after alpha-beta-depleted transplantation in children. TCRdb recomputed calls from the PCR reads with MiXCR, one row per CDR3 protein. The sample has around 800,000 distinct CDR3 sequences, roughly 16% seen once. Sequencing used PBMCs, mostly from graft donor cells, obtained 360 days after TCRalphabeta/CD19-depleted stem cell transplant. The receptor source for this set is a male patient aged 10 to 17 who had a stem cell transplant for acute lymphoblastic leukemia, so the T cells may come from the graft donor. The CDR3 runs from the conserved cysteine through the conserved F or W. Fields, in order: V gene, D gene, clone size, J gene, CDR3 DNA, CDR3 protein. The D gene is left open where the match is weak. Expanded clones get a size class; other rows say once, few or many, or leave the size out.

>TRBV5-1|NA|few|TRBJ2-2
TGCGCCAGCAGCGTCTGGACAGTTAAGACCGGGGAGCTGTTTTTT
CASSVWTVKTGELFF
>TRBV12-3/TRBV12-4|TRBD2|few|TRBJ2-3
TGTGCCAGCAGCCCATCGGGACTAGACACAGATACGCAGTATTTT
CASSPSGLDTDTQYF
>TRBV7-6|NA|NA|TRBJ2-7
TGTGCCAGCAGCTACGCCGGGACCCAATACGACGAGCAGTACTTC
CASSYAGTQYDEQYF
>TRBV9|TRBD1|many|TRBJ2-2
TGTGCCAGCAGCGTTCGACAGGGGGCGGCCGGGGAGCTGTTTTTT
CASSVRQGAAGELFF
>TRBV28|NA|few|TRBJ2-3
TGTGCCAGCAGTTTCCCCAGGGGCGGGAAATTCACAGATACGCAGTATTTT
CASSFPRGGKFTDTQYF
>TRBV5-1|TRBD1|NA|TRBJ1-2
TGCGCCAGCAGCTTGGCAGGGGGCCTGCTTGGCTACACCTTC
CASSLAGGLLGYTF
>TRBV5-6|NA|many|TRBJ2-3
TGTGCCAGCAGCTTGCCCGAGGATCGGGCGCAGTATTTT
CASSLPEDRAQYF
>TRBV10-3|NA|NA|TRBJ2-1
TGTGCCATCAGTCGTAGCGGAGGTGACAATGAGCAGTTCTTC
CAISRSGGDNEQFF
>TRBV20-1|TRBD1|NA|TRBJ1-3
TGCAGTGCCGAAGACAGGGGCTCTGGAAACACCATATATTTT
CSAEDRGSGNTIYF
>TRBV29-1|NA|NA|TRBJ1-1
TGCAGCGTTGGTCAGGGAGTTTACACTGAAGCTTTCTTT
CSVGQGVYTEAFF
>TRBV7-6|TRBD2|many|TRBJ2-1
TGTGCCAGCAGCGCGCCCCTGCGGGAGTCCCCCTACAATGAGCAGTTCTTC
CASSAPLRESPYNEQFF
>TRBV12-3/TRBV12-4|TRBD2|few|TRBJ2-3
TGTGCCAGCAGTTTAGCTAGCGGGGGCTTCACAGATACGCAGTATTTT
CASSLASGGFTDTQYF
>TRBV7-3|NA|NA|TRBJ1-2
TGTGCCAGCAGCTATGAGGGGTCGACAGCTGGCTACACCTTC
CASSYEGSTAGYTF
>TRBV4-1|NA|few|TRBJ1-1
TGCGCCAGCAGCCAAGGGATGAGCCCTGAAGCTTTCTTT
CASSQGMSPEAFF
>TRBV30|NA|few|TRBJ2-1
TGTGCCTGGAGTGTGTCGGGTAGCTCCTACAATGAGCAGTTCTTC
CAWSVSGSSYNEQFF
>TRBV4-1|TRBD2|NA|TRBJ2-5
TGCGCCAGCACCGGACTAGCGGGAGGGATGGAGACCCAGTACTTC
CASTGLAGGMETQYF
>TRBV15|TRBD1|few|TRBJ1-1
TGTGCCACCAGCAGACGACAGGGGAACACTGAAGCTTTCTTT
CATSRRQGNTEAFF
>TRBV12-3/TRBV12-4|TRBD1|many|TRBJ2-1
TGTGCCAGCAAATTGGACAGGGGGAAGAATGAGCAGTTCTTC
CASKLDRGKNEQFF
>TRBV7-9|NA|many|TRBJ2-2
TGTGCCAGCAGCTTGGTAGCGAACACCGGGGAGCTGTTTTTT
CASSLVANTGELFF
>TRBV5-1|NA|NA|TRBJ2-5
TGCGCCAGCAGCGAAGGACCCCTACAAGAGACCCAGTACTTC
CASSEGPLQETQYF
>TRBV12-3/TRBV12-4|NA|few|TRBJ2-7
TGTGCCAGCAGTTTGCGGACGGGACACCTCTCCTACGAGCAGTACTTC
CASSLRTGHLSYEQYF
>TRBV7-2|NA|NA|TRBJ2-7
TGTGCCAGCAGGAGCCCCCGGGGGACGGGGACCTACGAGCAGTACTTC
CASRSPRGTGTYEQYF
>TRBV28|NA|many|TRBJ2-3
TGTGCCAGCAGTTCTCATTTCGCAGATACGCAGTATTTT
CASSSHFADTQYF
>TRBV18|NA|few|TRBJ2-7
TGTGCCAGCTCGCCACCGGACAACTACGAGCAGTACTTC
CASSPPDNYEQYF
>TRBV11-2|NA|NA|TRBJ2-7
TGTGCCAGCAGCTCGACTAGGGGGCCCTTGGGGCCGGAGTACTTC
CASSSTRGPLGPEYF
>TRBV7-8|NA|NA|TRBJ1-1
TGTGCCAGCAGCTTAGAGGCAATCTTGGGACGGTTGAACACTGAAGCTTTCTTT
CASSLEAILGRLNTEAFF
>TRBV29-1|NA|NA|TRBJ2-7
TGCAGCGTTATGACAGGACCACTCGGCGAGCAGTACTTC
CSVMTGPLGEQYF
>TRBV9|NA|few|TRBJ1-1
TGTGCCAGCAGCGTAGATACATACATGAACACTGAAGCTTTCTTT
CASSVDTYMNTEAFF